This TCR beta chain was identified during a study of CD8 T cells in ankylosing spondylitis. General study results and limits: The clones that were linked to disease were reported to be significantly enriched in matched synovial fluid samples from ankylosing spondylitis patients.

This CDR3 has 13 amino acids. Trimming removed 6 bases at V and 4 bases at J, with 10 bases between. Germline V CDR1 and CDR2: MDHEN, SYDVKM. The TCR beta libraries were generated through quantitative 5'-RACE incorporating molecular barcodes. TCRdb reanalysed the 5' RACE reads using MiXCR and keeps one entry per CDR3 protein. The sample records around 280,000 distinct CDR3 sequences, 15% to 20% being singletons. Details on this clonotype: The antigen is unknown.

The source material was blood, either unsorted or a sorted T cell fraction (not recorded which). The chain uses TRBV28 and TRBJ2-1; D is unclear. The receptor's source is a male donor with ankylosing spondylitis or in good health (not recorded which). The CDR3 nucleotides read TGTGCCAGCAGATCGGCGGCGTACAATGAGCAGTTCTTC. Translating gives CASRSAAYNEQFF.